This entry concerns a single T cell receptor beta chain. There is no known antigen for this receptor. These data come from a study of monozygotic twins with inflammatory bowel disease (dated by TCRdb to between 2018 and 2021). For the wider study: The full study comprised around 28 monozygotic twin pairs: nine German pairs (four IBD-concordant, five IBD-discordant) and 19 IBD-discordant Danish pairs. The search for disease-associated traits relied mainly on comparing, within discordant pairs, IBD patients with their genetically identical healthy co-twins. Each individual had, on average, about 151 000 unique TCRalpha sequences and 181 000 unique TCRbeta sequences available for analysis. Summary of the overall study and its limitations: Repertoire similarity did not differ between concordant and discordant twins, which could be due to limited statistical power. Distinction between different T cell subtypes could not be achieved in the analysis. Differing immunosuppressive treatments among patients may have added background noise and inter-individual variability to the repertoires. The results gave no support for a single strong signal or clonotype linked to IBD. Fewer clonotypes were shared with other individuals by IBD patients than by healthy twins, most markedly in patients showing signs of disease activity. A decrease in TCRbeta repertoire diversity, as measured by inverse Simpson index, was observed in IBD patients compared with their healthy co-twins.

From each donor, a 2.5 ml peripheral blood sample was drawn into PAXgene tubes and stored at -80 degrees C. Without any T cell sorting, total RNA was extracted from whole blood using the PAXgene blood miRNA kit on an automated QIAcube. Peripheral blood from monozygotic twin pairs who were concordant or discordant for inflammatory bowel disease underwent deep TCRalpha and TCRbeta repertoire profiling using unique molecular barcoding. Smoking habits were recorded for all twin pairs, and each individual was classified as a current, former or never smoker. There are 13 amino acids in the CDR3, from cysteine to phenylalanine inclusive. The entry carries no DNA sequence. Looking up the germline V gene yields CDR1 SGDLS and CDR2 YYNGEE. Libraries came from 5' RACE. The input for every TCR library was around 3,800 ng of total RNA. For each sample, cDNA was synthesized in eight separate reactions using SMARTScribe reverse transcriptase. During cDNA synthesis, template switching was used to introduce unique molecular identifiers that contained a 6-nucleotide sample barcode. Two nested PCRs of about 15 and 9 cycles amplified the TCRalpha and TCRbeta cDNA, and bead purification followed each PCR. Before amplification, cDNA was treated with uracil DNA-glycosylase and purified using the QIAquick PCR purification kit. The second PCR added Illumina TruSeq-compatible adapters along with sample-specific barcodes. Library quality and concentration were assessed using TapeStation and Qubit, and about 4.7 ng of each library was pooled. Sequencing of pooled libraries was carried out on an Illumina HiSeq2500 single-index Rapid Run using 2 x 100 bp reads and custom sequencing primers. On the authors' methods: MiGEC version 1.2.6 was used for UMI-based consensus assembly, which corrected PCR and sequencing errors. MiXCR version 2.1.1 was used for V(D)J alignment, clonotype assembly and CDR3 extraction. Gene usage, clonotype sharing and MAIT/NKT TCR abundance were normalised by analysing the top 1000, 10 000 and 20 000 clonotypes per sample. After downsampling to 27 000 UMIs, diversity was calculated as the inverse Simpson index using the vegan R package. Paired Mann-Whitney U tests were applied to discordant twin pairs, with Benjamini-Hochberg correction for multiple testing. With the reads reprocessed by TCRdb, a single entry stands for each CDR3 protein sequence and no DNA is reported. The V and J calls and clone size come from TCRdb's table, not from the authors' own analysis. The sample table records under 200,000 distinct CDR3 sequences. The ten largest account for roughly 2.4% of the sample.

Recombination connected TRBV9 to TRBJ2-1. Sequencing was performed on blood. The TCR originated in a human donor with ulcerative colitis or Crohn's disease, or a healthy co-twin of an affected twin (not recorded which). The CDR3: CASSIGLNNEQFF.